Detailed here is one TCR beta chain. Its matching antigen is unknown. The CDR3 runs to 16 residues. Germline V lookup: CDR1 MNHNY, CDR2 SVGAGI (reference sequence). The V end lost 4 bases, the J end lost 0 bases, and 14 bases lay between the germline ends. Here immunoSEQ multiplex PCR was the method, and the copy in TCRdb shows in-frame clones only, minus some. The repertoire has tens of thousands of clones, roughly 84% of them found once; the top ten carry around 4.5%. The sample is drawn from a study of a mutant IDH1 vaccine in newly diagnosed glioma. The overall study: Patients got their first vaccination 4-6 weeks after radiotherapy alone, or with temozolomide cycles.

The sample's time point: week 47, end of study. Topical imiquimod accompanied each vaccine dose, which consisted of 300 ug of mutant IDH1 20-mer peptide. Broader study findings: Whatever changes occurred in top peripheral T cell clonotypes seemed unrelated to pseudoprogression.

The chain joins TRBV6-6 to TRBJ2-3; the D is unclear. The sequences come from PBMCs, collected from a glioma patient whose treatment included an IDH1 peptide vaccine. The receptor was derived from a woman in her thirties with glioma. Some clones in this sample may be carry-over from other donors' samples. The CDR3 sequence is CASSFTEATSTDTQYF. CDR3 DNA sequence: TGTGCCAGCAGTTTCACAGAAGCCACTAGCACAGATACGCAGTATTTT.